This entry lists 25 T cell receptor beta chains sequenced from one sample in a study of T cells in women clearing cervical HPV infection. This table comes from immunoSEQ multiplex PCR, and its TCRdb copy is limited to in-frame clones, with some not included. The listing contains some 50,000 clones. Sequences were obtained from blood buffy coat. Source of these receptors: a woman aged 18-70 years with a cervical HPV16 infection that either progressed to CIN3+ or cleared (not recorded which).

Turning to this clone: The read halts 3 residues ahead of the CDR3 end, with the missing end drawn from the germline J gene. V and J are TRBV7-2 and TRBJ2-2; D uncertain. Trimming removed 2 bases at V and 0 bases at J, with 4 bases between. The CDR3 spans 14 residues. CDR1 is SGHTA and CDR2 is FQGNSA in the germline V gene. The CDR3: CASSLYSNTGELFF. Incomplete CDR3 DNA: TGTGCCAGCAGCTTATACTCGAACACCGGGGAG.

CDR3 bases read: TGTGCCAGCAGCTTAACGGTCAATCAGCCC. This sequence encodes CASSLTVNQP. The complete CDR3 sequence is CASSLTVNQPQHF. J is TRBJ1-5 and V is TRBV5-5, with D uncertain. Sequencing ends 3 residues short of the CDR3 end; the germline J gene provides the rest. The CDR3 consists of 13 residues. Trimming shortened V by 2 bases and J by 3 bases, and 6 bases separated the two germline ends. Per the germline V gene, CDR1 is SGHKS and CDR2 is YYEKEE (reference sequence).

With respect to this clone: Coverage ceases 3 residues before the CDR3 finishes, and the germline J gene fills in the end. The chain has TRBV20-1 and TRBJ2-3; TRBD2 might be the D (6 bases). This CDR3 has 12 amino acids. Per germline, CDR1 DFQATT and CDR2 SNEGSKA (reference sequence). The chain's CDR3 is CSAPRQEGTQYF. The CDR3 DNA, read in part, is TGCAGTGCGCCCAGGCAGGAGGGGACG.

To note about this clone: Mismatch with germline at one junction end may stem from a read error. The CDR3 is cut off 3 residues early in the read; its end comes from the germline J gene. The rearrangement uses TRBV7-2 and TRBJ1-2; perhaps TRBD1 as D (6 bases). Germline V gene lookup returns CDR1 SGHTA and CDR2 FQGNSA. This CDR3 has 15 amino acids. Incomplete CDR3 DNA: TGTGCCAGCAGCTTACTGGCGGGGGGGCACAATGGG. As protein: CASSLLAGGHNG. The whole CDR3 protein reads CASSLLAGGHNGYTF.

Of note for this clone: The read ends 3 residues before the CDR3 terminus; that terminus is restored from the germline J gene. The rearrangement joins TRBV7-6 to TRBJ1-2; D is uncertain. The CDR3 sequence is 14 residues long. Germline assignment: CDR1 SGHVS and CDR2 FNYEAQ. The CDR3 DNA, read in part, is TGTGCCAGCAGCTTGATGGAACAGACCCACGAC. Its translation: CASSLMEQTHD. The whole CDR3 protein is CASSLMEQTHDYTF.

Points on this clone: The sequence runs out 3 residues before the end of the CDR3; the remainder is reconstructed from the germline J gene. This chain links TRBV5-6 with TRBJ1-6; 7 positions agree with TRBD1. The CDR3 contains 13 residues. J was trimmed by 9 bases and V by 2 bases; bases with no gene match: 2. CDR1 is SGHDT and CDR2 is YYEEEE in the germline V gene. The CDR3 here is CASSFTGVSPLHF. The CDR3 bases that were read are TGTGCCAGCAGCTTCACAGGGGTTTCACCC.

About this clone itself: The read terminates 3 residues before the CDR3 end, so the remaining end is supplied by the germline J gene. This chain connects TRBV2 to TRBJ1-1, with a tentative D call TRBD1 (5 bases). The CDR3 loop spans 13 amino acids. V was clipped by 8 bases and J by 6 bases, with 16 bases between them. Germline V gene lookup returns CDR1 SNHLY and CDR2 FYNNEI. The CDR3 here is CASSMKAGAEAFF. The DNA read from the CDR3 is TGTGCCAGCTCTATGAAGGCGGGGGCTGAA.

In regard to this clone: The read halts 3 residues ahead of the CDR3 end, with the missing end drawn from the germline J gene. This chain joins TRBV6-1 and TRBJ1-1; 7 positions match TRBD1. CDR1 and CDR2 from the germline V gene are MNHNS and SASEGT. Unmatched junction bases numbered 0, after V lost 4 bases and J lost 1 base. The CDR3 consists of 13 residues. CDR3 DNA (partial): TGTGCCAGCAGTGGACAGGGGAACACTGAA. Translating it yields CASSGQGNTE. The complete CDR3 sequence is CASSGQGNTEAFF.

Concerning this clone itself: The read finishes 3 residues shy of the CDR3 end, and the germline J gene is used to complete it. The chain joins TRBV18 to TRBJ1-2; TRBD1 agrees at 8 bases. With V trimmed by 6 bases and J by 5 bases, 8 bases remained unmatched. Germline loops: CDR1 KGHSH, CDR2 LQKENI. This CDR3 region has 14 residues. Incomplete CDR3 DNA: TGTGCCAGCTCCGGCGACAGGGGAAAGTATGGC. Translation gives CASSGDRGKYG. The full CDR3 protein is CASSGDRGKYGYTF.

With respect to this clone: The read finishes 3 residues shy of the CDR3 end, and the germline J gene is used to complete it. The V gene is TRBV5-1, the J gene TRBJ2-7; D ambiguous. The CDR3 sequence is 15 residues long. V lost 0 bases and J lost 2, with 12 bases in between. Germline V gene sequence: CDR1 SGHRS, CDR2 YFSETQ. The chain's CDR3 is CASSLATSHTYEQYF. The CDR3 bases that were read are TGCGCCAGCAGCTTGGCCACCAGTCATACCTACGAG.

The CDR3 sequence: CASSIPGQGFEKLFF. Partial CDR3 DNA: TGTGCCAGTAGTATACCGGGACAGGGGTTTGAAAAA. The chain is built from TRBV19 and TRBJ1-4; TRBD1 matches at 10 bases. The read terminates 3 residues before the CDR3 end, so the remaining end is supplied by the germline J gene. J lost 7 bases, V lost 2 bases, and 4 bases had no gene match. There are 15 residues in the CDR3. CDR1 and CDR2 (germline): LNHDA, SQIVND (reference sequence).

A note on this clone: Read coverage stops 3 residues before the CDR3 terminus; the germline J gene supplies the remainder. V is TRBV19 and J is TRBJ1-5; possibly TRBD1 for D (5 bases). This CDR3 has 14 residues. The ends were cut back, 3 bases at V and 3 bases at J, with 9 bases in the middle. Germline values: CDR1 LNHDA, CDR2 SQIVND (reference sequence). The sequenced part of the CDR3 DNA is TGTGCCAGTAGTATCGGGGACTTCAATCAGCCC. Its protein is CASSIGDFNQP. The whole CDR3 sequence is CASSIGDFNQPQHF. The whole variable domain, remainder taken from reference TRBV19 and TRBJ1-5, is DGGITQSPKYLFRKEGQNVTLSCEQNLNHDAMYWYRQDPGQGLRLIYYSQIVNDFQKGDIAEGYSVSREKKESFPLTVTSAQKNPTAFYLCASSIGDFNQPQHFGDGTRLSIL.

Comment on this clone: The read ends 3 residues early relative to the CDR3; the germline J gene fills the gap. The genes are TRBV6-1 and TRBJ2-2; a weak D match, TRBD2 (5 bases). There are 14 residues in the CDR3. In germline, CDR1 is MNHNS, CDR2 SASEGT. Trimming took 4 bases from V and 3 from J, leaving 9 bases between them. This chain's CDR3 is CASSAGVDTGELFF. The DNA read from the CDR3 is TGTGCCAGCAGTGCCGGGGTAGACACCGGGGAG.

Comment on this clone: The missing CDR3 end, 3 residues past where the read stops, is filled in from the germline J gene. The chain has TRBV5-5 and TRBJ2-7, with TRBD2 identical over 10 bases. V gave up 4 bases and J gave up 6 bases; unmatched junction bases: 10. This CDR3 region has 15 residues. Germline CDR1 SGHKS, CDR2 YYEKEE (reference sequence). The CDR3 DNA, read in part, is TGTGCCAGCAGCCTTAGAGCGGGGGGGCTTGGCGAG. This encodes CASSLRAGGLGE. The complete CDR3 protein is CASSLRAGGLGEQYF.

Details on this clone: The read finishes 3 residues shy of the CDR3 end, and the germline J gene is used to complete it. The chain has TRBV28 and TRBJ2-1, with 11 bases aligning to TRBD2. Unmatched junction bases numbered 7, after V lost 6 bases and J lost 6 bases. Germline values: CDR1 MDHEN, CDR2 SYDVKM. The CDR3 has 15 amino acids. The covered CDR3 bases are TGTGCCAGCAGGGGGACTAGCGGCCTTCCCAATGAG. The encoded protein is CASRGTSGLPNE. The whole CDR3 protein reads CASRGTSGLPNEQFF.

The CDR3 sequence is CASSLVGGRTGELFF. CDR3 bases read: TGTGCCAGCAGTTTAGTGGGGGGTCGAACCGGGGAG. The chain uses TRBV28 and TRBJ2-2, with a tentative D call TRBD2 (6 bases). The observed sequence ends 3 residues before the CDR3 terminus, with the missing tail filled in from the germline J gene. The CDR3 spans 15 residues. Trimming cost V 2 bases and J 5 bases, with 12 bases left between them. The V gene's germline CDR1 is MDHEN and CDR2 SYDVKM. Full variable domain (remainder filled in from reference TRBV28 and TRBJ2-2): DVKVTQSSRYLVKRTGEKVFLECVQDMDHENMFWYRQDPGLGLRLIYFSYDVKMKEKGDIPEGYSVSREKKERFSLILESASTNQTSMYLCASSLVGGRTGELFFGEGSRLTVL.

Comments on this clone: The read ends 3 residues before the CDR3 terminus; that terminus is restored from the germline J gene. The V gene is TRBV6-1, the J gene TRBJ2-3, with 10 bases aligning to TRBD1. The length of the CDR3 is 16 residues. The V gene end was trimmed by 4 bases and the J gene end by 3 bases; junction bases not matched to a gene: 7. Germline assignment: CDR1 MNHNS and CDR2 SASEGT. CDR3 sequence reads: CASSGPGQGGTDTQYF. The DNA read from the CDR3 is TGTGCCAGCAGTGGACCTGGACAGGGGGGTACAGATACG.

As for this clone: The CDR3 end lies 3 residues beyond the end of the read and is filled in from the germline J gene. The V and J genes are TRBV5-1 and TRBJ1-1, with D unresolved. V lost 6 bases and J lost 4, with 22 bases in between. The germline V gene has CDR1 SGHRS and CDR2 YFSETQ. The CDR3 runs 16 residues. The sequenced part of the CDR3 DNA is TGCGCCAGCAAATCCCCCTCTGCAGGAGAGAGCACTGAA. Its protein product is CASKSPSAGESTE. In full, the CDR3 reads CASKSPSAGESTEAFF.

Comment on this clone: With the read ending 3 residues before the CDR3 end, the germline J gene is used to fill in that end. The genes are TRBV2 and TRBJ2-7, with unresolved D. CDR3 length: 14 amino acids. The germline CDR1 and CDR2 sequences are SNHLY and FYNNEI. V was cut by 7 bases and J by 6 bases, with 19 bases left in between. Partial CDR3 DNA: TGTGCCAGCAACTGGGTCCATTTAAGGGCCGAG. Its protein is CASNWVHLRAE. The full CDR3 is CASNWVHLRAEQYF.

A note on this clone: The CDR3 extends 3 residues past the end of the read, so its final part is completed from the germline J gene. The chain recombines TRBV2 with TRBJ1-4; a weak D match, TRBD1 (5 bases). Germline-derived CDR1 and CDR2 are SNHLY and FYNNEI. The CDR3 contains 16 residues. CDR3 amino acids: CASAKTPTSGANVLFF. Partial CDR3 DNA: TGTGCCAGCGCAAAAACACCAACCTCTGGGGCCAACGTA.

The CDR3 loop reads CASSVQGILSPLHF. The sequenced part of the CDR3 DNA is TGTGCCAGTAGTGTACAGGGTATCCTTTCACCC. The chain carries TRBV19 and TRBJ1-6; tentative D call: TRBD1 (6 bases). The CDR3 extends 3 residues past the end of the read, so its final part is completed from the germline J gene. This CDR3 has 14 amino acids. Germline V gene sequence: CDR1 LNHDA, CDR2 SQIVND (reference sequence). The V end lost 5 bases, the J end lost 9 bases, and 14 bases lay between the germline ends.

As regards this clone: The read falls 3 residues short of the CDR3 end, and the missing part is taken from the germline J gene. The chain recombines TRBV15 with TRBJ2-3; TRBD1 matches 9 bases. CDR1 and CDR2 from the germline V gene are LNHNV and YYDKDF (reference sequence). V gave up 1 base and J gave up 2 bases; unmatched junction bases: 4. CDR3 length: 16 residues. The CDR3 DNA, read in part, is TGTGCCACCAGCAGAGCGACAGGGGGTGCCACAGATACG. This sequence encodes CATSRATGGATDT. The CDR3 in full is CATSRATGGATDTQYF.

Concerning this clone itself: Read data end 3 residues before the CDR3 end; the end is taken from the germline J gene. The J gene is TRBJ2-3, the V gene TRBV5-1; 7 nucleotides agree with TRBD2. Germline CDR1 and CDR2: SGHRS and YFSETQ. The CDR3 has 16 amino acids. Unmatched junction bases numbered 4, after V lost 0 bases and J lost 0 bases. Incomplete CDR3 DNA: TGCGCCAGCAGCTTGGGGAGCGGGGCCAGCACAGATACG. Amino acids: CASSLGSGASTDT. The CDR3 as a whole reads CASSLGSGASTDTQYF.

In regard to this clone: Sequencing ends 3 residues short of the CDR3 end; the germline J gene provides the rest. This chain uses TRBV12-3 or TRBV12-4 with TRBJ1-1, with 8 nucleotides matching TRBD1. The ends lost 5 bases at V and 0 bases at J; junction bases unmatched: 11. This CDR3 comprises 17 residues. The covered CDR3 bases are TGTGCCAGCAGTCCCCGGACAGGGAATTCGATGAACACTGAA. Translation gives CASSPRTGNSMNTE. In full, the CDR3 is CASSPRTGNSMNTEAFF.

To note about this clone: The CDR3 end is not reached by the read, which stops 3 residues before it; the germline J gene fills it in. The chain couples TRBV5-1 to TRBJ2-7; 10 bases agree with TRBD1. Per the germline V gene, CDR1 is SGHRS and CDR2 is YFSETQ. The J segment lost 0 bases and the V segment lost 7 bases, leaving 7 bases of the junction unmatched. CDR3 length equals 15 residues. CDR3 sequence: CASGPGTGVSYEQYF. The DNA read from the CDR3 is TGCGCCAGCGGGCCCGGGACAGGGGTCTCCTACGAG.